What follows is one T cell receptor beta chain and its context. No antigen is known for it. The data belong to a study of response to subunit inactivated influenza vaccine. Study-wide findings and caveats: Authors suggested each seasonal flu vaccination may recruit only limited numbers of new T cells.

From the RT-PCR reads, TCRdb called clonotypes with MiXCR, one entry per CDR3 protein. Among roughly 630,000 distinct CDR3 sequences listed, 12% to 15% were seen once. Germline V gene sequence: CDR1 MDHEN, CDR2 SYDVKM. The CDR3 has 14 residues. V shed 5 bases and J shed 8 bases, with 15 bases lying between them. The rearrangement uses TRBV28 and TRBJ1-4; the D gene is possibly TRBD1 (6 bases). This clonotype was obtained from a man aged 50 to 59 who received an inactivated influenza vaccine. This specimen consisted of PBMCs from blood, obtained less than 15 days before vaccination. CDR3 loop: CASSLSGQREKLFF. The CDR3 bases are TGTGCCAGCAGTCTTTCCGGACAGCGCGAAAAACTGTTTTTT.